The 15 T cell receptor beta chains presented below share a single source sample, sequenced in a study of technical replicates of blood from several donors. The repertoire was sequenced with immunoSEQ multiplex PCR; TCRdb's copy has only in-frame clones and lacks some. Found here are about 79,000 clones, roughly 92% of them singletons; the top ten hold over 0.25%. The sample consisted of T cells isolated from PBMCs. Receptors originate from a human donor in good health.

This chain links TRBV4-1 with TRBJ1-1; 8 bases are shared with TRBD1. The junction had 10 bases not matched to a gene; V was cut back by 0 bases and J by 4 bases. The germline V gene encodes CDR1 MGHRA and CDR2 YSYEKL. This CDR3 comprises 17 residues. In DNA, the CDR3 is TGCGCCAGCAGCCAAGATCTTTTCGGACAGGGTATCACTGAAGCTTTCTTT. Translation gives CASSQDLFGQGITEAFF.

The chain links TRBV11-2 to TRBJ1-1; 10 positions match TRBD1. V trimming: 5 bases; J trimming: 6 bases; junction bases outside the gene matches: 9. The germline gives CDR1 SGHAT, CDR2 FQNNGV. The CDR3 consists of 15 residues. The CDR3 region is CASSTQPGTGAEAFF. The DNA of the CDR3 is TGTGCCAGCAGCACACAACCCGGGACAGGGGCTGAAGCTTTCTTT.

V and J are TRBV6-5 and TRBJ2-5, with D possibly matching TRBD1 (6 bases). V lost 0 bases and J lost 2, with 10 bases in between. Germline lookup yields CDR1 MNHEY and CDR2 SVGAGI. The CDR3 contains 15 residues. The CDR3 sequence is CASSYSGQKQETQYF. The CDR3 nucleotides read TGTGCCAGCAGTTACTCAGGACAGAAACAAGAGACCCAGTACTTC.

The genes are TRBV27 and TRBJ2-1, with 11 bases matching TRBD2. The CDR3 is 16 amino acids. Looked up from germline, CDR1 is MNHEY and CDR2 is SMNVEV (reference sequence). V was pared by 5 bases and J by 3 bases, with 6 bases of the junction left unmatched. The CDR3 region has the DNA TGTGCCAGCAGTCGATCGGGACTAGCGGACTACAATGAGCAGTTCTTC. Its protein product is CASSRSGLADYNEQFF.

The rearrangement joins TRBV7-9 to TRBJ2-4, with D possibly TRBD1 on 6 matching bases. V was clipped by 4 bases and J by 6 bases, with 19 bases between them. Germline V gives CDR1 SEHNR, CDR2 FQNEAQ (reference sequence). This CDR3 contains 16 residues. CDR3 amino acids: CASSSRTDSLGNIQYF. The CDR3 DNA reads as TGTGCCAGCAGCTCCCGGACAGACAGCTTGGGAAACATTCAGTACTTC. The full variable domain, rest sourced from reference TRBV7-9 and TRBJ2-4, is DTGVSQNPRHKITKRGQNVTFRCDPISEHNRLYWYRQTLGQGPEFLTYFQNEAQLEKSRLLSDRFSAERPKGSFSTLEIQRTEQGDSAMYLCASSSRTDSLGNIQYFGAGTRLSVL.

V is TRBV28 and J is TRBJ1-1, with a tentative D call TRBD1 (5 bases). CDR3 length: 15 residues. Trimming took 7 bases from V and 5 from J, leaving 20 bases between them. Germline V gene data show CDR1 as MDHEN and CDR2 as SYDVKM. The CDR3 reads CASKAGGAVETEAFF. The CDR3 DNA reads TGTGCCAGCAAAGCGGGCGGGGCAGTCGAAACTGAAGCTTTCTTT.

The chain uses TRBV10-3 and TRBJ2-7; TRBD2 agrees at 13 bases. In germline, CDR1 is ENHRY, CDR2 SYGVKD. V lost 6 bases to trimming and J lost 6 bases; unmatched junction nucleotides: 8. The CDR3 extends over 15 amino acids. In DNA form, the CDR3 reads TGTGCCATCAGCTCTGGACTAGCGGGAGTGGGCGAGCAGTACTTC. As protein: CAISSGLAGVGEQYF.

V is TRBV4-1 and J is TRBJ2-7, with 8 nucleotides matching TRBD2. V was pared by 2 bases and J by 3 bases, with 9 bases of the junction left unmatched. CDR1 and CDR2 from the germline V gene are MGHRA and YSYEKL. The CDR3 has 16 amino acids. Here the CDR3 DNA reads TGCGCCAGCAGCCAACCGTCCGGGACTAGTCACTACGAGCAGTACTTC. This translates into CASSQPSGTSHYEQYF.

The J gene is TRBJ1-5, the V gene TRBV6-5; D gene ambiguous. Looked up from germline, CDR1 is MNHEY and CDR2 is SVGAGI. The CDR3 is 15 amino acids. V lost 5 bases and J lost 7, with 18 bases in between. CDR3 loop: CASSPLGGIGQPQHF. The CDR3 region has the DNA TGTGCCAGCAGTCCCCTTGGAGGGATTGGGCAGCCCCAGCATTTT.

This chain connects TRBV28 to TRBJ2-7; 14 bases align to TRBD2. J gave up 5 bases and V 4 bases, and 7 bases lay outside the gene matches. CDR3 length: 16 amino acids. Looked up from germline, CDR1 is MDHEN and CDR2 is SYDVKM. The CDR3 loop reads CASSSRGLAGAHEQYF. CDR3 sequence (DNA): TGTGCCAGCAGTTCAAGGGGACTAGCGGGAGCCCACGAGCAGTACTTC.

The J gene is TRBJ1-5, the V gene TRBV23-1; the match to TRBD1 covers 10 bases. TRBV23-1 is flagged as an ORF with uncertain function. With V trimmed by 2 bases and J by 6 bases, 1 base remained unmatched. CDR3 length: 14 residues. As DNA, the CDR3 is TGCGCCAGCAGTCAACGACAGGGGGCTCAGCCCCAGCATTTT. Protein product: CASSQRQGAQPQHF.

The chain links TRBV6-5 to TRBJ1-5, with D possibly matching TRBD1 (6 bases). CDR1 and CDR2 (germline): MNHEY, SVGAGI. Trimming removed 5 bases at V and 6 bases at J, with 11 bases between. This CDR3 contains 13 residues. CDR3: CASSHTGLQPQHF. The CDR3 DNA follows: TGTGCCAGCAGTCATACAGGGCTTCAGCCCCAGCATTTT.

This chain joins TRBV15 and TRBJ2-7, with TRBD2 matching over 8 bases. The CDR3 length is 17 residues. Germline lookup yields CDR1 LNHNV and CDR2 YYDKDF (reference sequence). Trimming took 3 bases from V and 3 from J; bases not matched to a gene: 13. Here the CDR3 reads CATSSTSGGTVLYEQYF. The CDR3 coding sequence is TGTGCCACCAGCAGTACCTCGGGGGGGACCGTTCTCTACGAGCAGTACTTC.

The DNA of the CDR3 is TGTGCCAGCAGGAATACCGGGACAGTGAACACTGAAGCTTTCTTT. Residues: CASRNTGTVNTEAFF. This chain joins TRBV6-5 and TRBJ1-1, with 7 bases lining up with TRBD1. Per germline, CDR1 MNHEY and CDR2 SVGAGI. With V trimmed by 6 bases and J by 0 bases, 7 bases remained unmatched. This CDR3 is built from 15 residues.

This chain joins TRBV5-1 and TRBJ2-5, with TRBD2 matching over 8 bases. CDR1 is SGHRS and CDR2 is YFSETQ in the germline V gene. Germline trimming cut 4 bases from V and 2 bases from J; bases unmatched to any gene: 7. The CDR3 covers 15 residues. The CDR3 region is CASSGSGTQQETQYF. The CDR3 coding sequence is TGCGCCAGCAGCGGTAGCGGGACGCAACAAGAGACCCAGTACTTC.